This TCR beta chain was captured in a study of cytomegalovirus exposure and HLA in healthy donors. The J segment lost 0 bases and the V segment lost 4 bases, leaving 5 bases of the junction unmatched. This CDR3 comprises 16 residues. Germline values: CDR1 KGHSH, CDR2 LQKENI. The repertoire was sequenced with immunoSEQ multiplex PCR; TCRdb's copy has only in-frame clones and lacks some. The repertoire consists of some 130,000 clones, with 85% to 90% occurring once and the leading ten covering under 6.5%. Sequenced sample: PBMCs. The sequence came from a woman aged 18-35 years in good health and CMV-seropositive. The chain combines TRBV18 with TRBJ1-3, with TRBD1 identical over 8 bases. The CDR3 sequence: CASSQGQAFSGNTIYF. For the CDR3, the DNA is TGTGCCAGCTCACAGGGACAGGCTTTCTCTGGAAACACCATATATTTT.